This TCR beta chain was sequenced for a study of T cells after yellow fever vaccination. Study details: Fractions of low cell number were prepared using SMART-Seq v4 Ultra Low Input. Study-level findings and limits: Across the CD4 and CD8 compartments, a small share of clonotypes was present in both.

This clonotype was detected only a few times. Its antigen is undetermined. The authors made TCR cDNA by 5'RACE template switching, adding a universal primer site and UMIs. MiXCR, applied by TCRdb to the 5' RACE reads, yields one record per CDR3 protein. The table shows approximately 600,000 distinct CDR3 sequences, with approximately 13% occurring only once. Here the sequenced sample was PBMCs, taken on the day of the yellow fever booster vaccination. This TCR was sampled from a man aged 25 to 40 who received the YFV17D yellow fever vaccine.

The CDR3 nucleotides read TGTGCCTGGAATCCCGGGACAGGGAAGGGGAACTACGAGCAGTACTTC. Translating it yields CAWNPGTGKGNYEQYF. V usage is TRBV30 and J usage is TRBJ2-7; TRBD1 matches 9 bases. Trimming cost V 4 bases and J 3 bases; bases outside gene matches: 13. The CDR3 runs to 16 residues. Germline V gene data show CDR1 as GTSNPN and CDR2 as SVGIG (reference sequence).